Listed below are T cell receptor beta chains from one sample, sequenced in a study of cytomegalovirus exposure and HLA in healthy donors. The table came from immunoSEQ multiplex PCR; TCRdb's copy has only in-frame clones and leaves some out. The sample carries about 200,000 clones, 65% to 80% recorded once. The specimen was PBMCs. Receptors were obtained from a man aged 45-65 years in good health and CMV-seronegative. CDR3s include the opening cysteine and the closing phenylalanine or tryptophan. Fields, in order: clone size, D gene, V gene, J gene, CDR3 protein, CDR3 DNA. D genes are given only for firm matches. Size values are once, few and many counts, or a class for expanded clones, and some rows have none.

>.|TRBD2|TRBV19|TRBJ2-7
CASSTSGSSYEQYF
TGTGCCAGTAGTACTAGCGGTAGCTCCTACGAGCAGTACTTC
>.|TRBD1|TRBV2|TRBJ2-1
CASKGTGSYNEQFF
TGTGCCAGCAAGGGGACAGGGAGTTACAATGAGCAGTTCTTC
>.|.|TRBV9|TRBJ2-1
CASSVGQGGTRDNEQFF
TGTGCCAGCAGCGTAGGGCAGGGCGGCACCCGTGACAATGAGCAGTTCTTC
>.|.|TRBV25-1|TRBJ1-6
CASTTGKGNSPLHF
TGTGCCAGCACCACAGGGAAGGGTAATTCACCCCTCCACTTT
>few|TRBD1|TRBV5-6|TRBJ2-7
CASSLGYGTGSYEQYF
TGTGCCAGCAGCTTGGGTTACGGGACAGGGAGCTACGAGCAGTACTTC
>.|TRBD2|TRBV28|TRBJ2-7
CASSTPRLALNYEQYF
TGTGCCAGCAGTACCCCCCGACTAGCCCTGAACTACGAGCAGTACTTC
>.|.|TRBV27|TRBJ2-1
CASSLLSGRGGNNEQFF
TGTGCCAGCAGTTTATTGAGCGGTAGAGGGGGAAACAATGAGCAGTTCTTC
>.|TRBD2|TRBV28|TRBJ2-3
CASSPAGLAGVYDTQYF
TGTGCCAGCAGTCCCGCGGGACTAGCGGGAGTCTACGATACGCAGTATTTT
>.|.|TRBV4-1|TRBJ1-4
CASSQVIREKLFF
TGCGCTAGCAGCCAAGTTATCCGTGAAAAACTGTTTTTT
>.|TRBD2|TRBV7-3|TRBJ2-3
CASSSGLAGGGTQYF
TGTGCCAGCAGCTCCGGACTAGCGGGAGGGGGGACGCAGTATTTT
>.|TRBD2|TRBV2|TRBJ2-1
CASSELAGRVKAGVSYNEQFF
TGTGCCAGCAGTGAGTTGGCTGGCAGGGTCAAAGCGGGAGTGAGCTACAATGAGCAGTTCTTC
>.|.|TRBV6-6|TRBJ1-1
CASSPDTGEAFF
TGTGCCAGCAGCCCCGATACGGGTGAAGCTTTCTTT
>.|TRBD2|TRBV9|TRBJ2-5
CASAGASGREETQYF
TGTGCCAGCGCGGGGGCTAGCGGGAGAGAAGAGACCCAGTACTTC
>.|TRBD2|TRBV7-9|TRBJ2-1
CASSLEGRGDEQFF
TGTGCCAGCAGCTTAGAGGGGAGGGGCGATGAGCAGTTCTTC
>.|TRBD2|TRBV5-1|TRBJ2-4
CASSLGLAGGLGKNIQYF
TGCGCCAGCAGCTTGGGGCTAGCGGGAGGGCTAGGCAAAAACATTCAGTACTTC
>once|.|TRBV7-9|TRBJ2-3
CASSLGGLSDTQYF
TGTGCCAGCAGCTTGGGGGGGCTTTCAGATACGCAGTATTTT
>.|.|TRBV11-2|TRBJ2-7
CASSFYHEQYF
TGTGCCAGCAGCTTTTATCACGAGCAGTACTTC
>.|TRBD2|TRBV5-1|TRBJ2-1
CASSPPAGTSHNEQFF
TGCGCCAGCAGCCCCCCGGCTGGGACTAGCCACAATGAGCAGTTCTTC
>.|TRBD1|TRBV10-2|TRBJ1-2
CASSEWGQGDGYTF
TGCGCCAGCAGTGAGTGGGGACAGGGGGATGGCTACACCTTC
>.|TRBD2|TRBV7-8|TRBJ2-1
CASSLARLAGGNEQFF
TGTGCCAGCAGCTTAGCCCGACTAGCGGGAGGTAATGAGCAGTTCTTC
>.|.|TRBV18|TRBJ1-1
CASSPRFGTEGAFF
TGTGCCAGCTCACCACGGTTCGGGACTGAAGGAGCTTTCTTT
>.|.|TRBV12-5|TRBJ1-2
CASGLLGRDGYTF
TGTGCTAGTGGTTTGCTAGGGCGGGATGGCTACACCTTC
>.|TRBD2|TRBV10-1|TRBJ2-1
CASSDSGTTTEWNEQFF
TGCGCCAGCAGTGATTCCGGGACTACCACCGAGTGGAATGAGCAGTTCTTC
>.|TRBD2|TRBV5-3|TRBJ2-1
CARSRRIAGSSHSYNEQFF
TGTGCCAGAAGCCGGAGGATAGCGGGATCATCCCATTCCTACAATGAGCAGTTCTTC
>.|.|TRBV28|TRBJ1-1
CASSLKWGGSEAFF
TGTGCCAGCAGTTTAAAATGGGGGGGGTCAGAAGCTTTCTTT
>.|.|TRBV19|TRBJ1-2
CASSIQISWSAYGYTF
TGTGCCAGTAGTATCCAGATTTCTTGGAGTGCCTATGGCTACACCTTC
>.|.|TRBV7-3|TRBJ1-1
CASSLGTSNTEAFF
TGTGCCAGCAGCCTCGGGACATCTAACACTGAAGCTTTCTTT
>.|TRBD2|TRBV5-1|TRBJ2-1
CASRGLAGLYNEQFF
TGCGCCAGCAGAGGACTAGCGGGTCTGTACAATGAGCAGTTCTTC
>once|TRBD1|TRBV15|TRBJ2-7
CATSRAPGQGYEQYF
TGTGCCACCAGCAGAGCCCCGGGACAGGGCTACGAGCAGTACTTC
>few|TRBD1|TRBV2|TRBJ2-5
CASSGQGPQETQYF
TGTGCCAGCAGTGGACAGGGGCCCCAAGAGACCCAGTACTTC
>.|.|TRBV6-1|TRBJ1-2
CASSGGGPYGYTF
TGTGCCAGCAGTGGGGGGGGTCCCTATGGCTACACCTTC
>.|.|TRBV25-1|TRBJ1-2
CASSERNSTGKVGYTF
TGTGCCAGCAGTGAACGTAATAGTACAGGGAAGGTTGGCTACACCTTC
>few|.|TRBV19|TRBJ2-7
CASSSGTSYEQYF
TGTGCCAGTAGTAGCGGAACCTCCTACGAGCAGTACTTC
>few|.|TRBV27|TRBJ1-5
CASSLKAMPGDQPQHF
TGTGCCAGCAGTTTAAAGGCCATGCCCGGAGATCAGCCCCAGCATTTT
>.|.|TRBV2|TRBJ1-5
CASQREGGQPQHF
TGTGCCAGCCAGAGGGAGGGTGGTCAGCCCCAGCATTTT
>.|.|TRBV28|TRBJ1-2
CASSPSRLLGGYTF
TGTGCCAGCAGCCCCTCGCGTCTCCTTGGTGGCTACACCTTC
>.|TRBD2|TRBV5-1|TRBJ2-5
CASTSWASGNQETQYF
TGCGCCAGCACATCCTGGGCTAGCGGGAACCAAGAGACCCAGTACTTC
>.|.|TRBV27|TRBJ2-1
CASSQTALNEQFF
TGTGCCAGCAGTCAGACAGCTCTGAATGAGCAGTTCTTC
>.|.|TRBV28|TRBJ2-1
CASSSILGNHNEQFF
TGTGCCAGCAGTTCGATACTAGGGAACCACAATGAGCAGTTCTTC
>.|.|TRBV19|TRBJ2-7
CASSFGGAAPYF
TGTGCCAGTAGTTTTGGAGGGGCCGCGCCCTACTTC
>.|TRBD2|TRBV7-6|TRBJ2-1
CASSKRAGGTYLSSYNEQFF
TGTGCCAGCAGCAAAAGGGCGGGAGGGACTTACTTGAGCTCCTACAATGAGCAGTTCTTC
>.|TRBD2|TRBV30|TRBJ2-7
CAWSPGGLAAYEQYF
TGTGCCTGGAGTCCTGGTGGACTAGCGGCCTACGAGCAGTACTTC
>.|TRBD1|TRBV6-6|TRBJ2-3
CASSLEGAKADTQYF
TGTGCCAGCAGTCTCGAGGGGGCTAAGGCAGATACGCAGTATTTT
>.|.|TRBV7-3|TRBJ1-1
CASSLDAGWSTEAFF
TGTGCCAGCAGCTTAGACGCGGGCTGGTCCACTGAAGCTTTCTTT
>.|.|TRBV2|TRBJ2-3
CASRPGVADTQYF
TGTGCCAGCAGGCCGGGAGTGGCAGATACGCAGTATTTT
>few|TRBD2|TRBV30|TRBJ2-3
CAWSHPGLAGVGDTQYF
TGTGCCTGGAGTCACCCGGGACTAGCGGGAGTAGGAGATACGCAGTATTTT